The 15 T cell receptor beta chains in this list originate from one sample, sequenced in a study of T cells after yellow fever vaccination. TCRdb used MiXCR to reprocess the 5' RACE reads, holding one entry per CDR3 protein. The sample yields 50,000 to 75,000 distinct CDR3 sequences, 7.1% seen once. The specimen comprised CD8+ T cells sorted from PBMCs, sampled on the day of the first yellow fever vaccination. These receptors came from a man aged 18 to 29 who received the YFV17D yellow fever vaccine.

The CDR3 is CASSSSGGSDTQYF. The CDR3 DNA follows: TGTGCCAGCAGCTCGAGCGGGGGGTCAGATACGCAGTATTTT. The J gene is TRBJ2-3, the V gene TRBV7-9, with 9 positions matching TRBD2. CDR1 SEHNR and CDR2 FQNEAQ come from the germline V gene (reference sequence). Trimming cost V 4 bases and J 4 bases; bases outside gene matches: 3. The CDR3 loop spans 14 amino acids. Based on the CDR3 plus reference TRBV7-9 and TRBJ2-3, the full variable domain is DTGVSQNPRHKITKRGQNVTFRCDPISEHNRLYWYRQTLGQGPEFLTYFQNEAQLEKSRLLSDRFSAERPKGSFSTLEIQRTEQGDSAMYLCASSSSGGSDTQYFGPGTRLTVL.

This clonotype was counted only a few times. V and J are TRBV4-3 and TRBJ2-7; TRBD1 might be the D (5 bases). CDR1 and CDR2 (germline): LGHNA, YSLEER. Trimming removed 3 bases at V and 5 bases at J, with 17 bases between. This CDR3 contains 15 residues. The CDR3 DNA is TGCGCCAGCAGCCATTCTCAGGGTGCTTACGACGAGCAGTACTTC. Amino acid sequence: CASSHSQGAYDEQYF.

Notes on this clonotype: At one end the junction does not follow the germline gene, possibly because of a read error. The chain has TRBV7-6 and TRBJ2-5; D is perhaps TRBD2 (6 bases). The CDR3 extends over 15 amino acids. Germline values: CDR1 SGHVS, CDR2 FNYEAQ. This CDR3 is CASSFAEVFRETKYF. As DNA, the CDR3 is TGTGCCAGCAGCTTCGCCGAGGTGTTTCGGGAGACCAAGTACTTC.

The chain recombines TRBV6-5 with TRBJ2-1; 7 bases are a match to TRBD2. Germline V gene sequence: CDR1 MNHEY, CDR2 SVGAGI. The J segment lost 10 bases and the V segment lost 2 bases, leaving 5 bases of the junction unmatched. The length of the CDR3 is 13 residues. The CDR3 DNA sequence: TGTGCCAGCAGTTACAGCGGGGTCGGCGAGCAGTTCTTC. It is translated as CASSYSGVGEQFF.

This clonotype has ten or more counts. J is TRBJ2-1 and V is TRBV6-2 or TRBV6-3; tentative D call: TRBD2 (6 bases). The length of the CDR3 is 14 residues. Germline V lookup: CDR1 MNHEY, CDR2 SVGEGT. V lost 4 bases and J lost 1, with 8 bases in between. CDR3 in amino acids: CASSSGRSYNEQFF. The DNA of the CDR3 is TGTGCCAGCAGTTCGGGGAGGTCCTACAATGAGCAGTTCTTC.

V gene TRBV30 combines with J gene TRBJ2-1; D not resolved. Looked up from germline, CDR1 is GTSNPN and CDR2 is SVGIG (reference sequence). Between the trimmed V and J ends, which lost 3 bases and 5 bases, there was a span of 8 bases. The CDR3 is made up of 12 amino acids. CDR3: CAWSEIDNEQFF. CDR3 DNA sequence: TGTGCCTGGAGCGAAATAGACAATGAGCAGTTCTTC.

The sample holds many counts of this clonotype. The genes are TRBV20-1 and TRBJ1-2; 7 bases match TRBD1. Germline V gives CDR1 DFQATT, CDR2 SNEGSKA (reference sequence). The CDR3 sequence is 14 residues long. The J segment lost 4 bases and the V segment lost 6 bases, leaving 11 bases of the junction unmatched. CDR3 in amino acids: CSAAGTASRYGYTF. In DNA form, the CDR3 reads TGCAGTGCGGCCGGGACAGCGAGCCGCTATGGCTACACCTTC.

This clonotype was recorded many times. The genes are TRBV4-1 and TRBJ2-1, with D perhaps TRBD2 (5 bases). The germline CDR1 and CDR2 sequences are MGHRA and YSYEKL. Trimming pared 4 bases from V and 6 bases from J, leaving 10 bases between. The CDR3 has 13 amino acids. The CDR3 here is CASSPLAGNEQFF. The CDR3 nucleotides are TGCGCCAGCAGCCCCCTGGCGGGCAATGAGCAGTTCTTC.

Many counts were recorded for this clonotype. The CDR3 sequence: CSAPEGLLGETQYF. As DNA, the CDR3 is TGCAGTGCCCCAGAAGGCCTCTTGGGAGAGACCCAGTACTTC. The rearrangement joins TRBV20-1 to TRBJ2-5; unclear D gene. This CDR3 is built from 14 residues. Trimming took off 6 bases at V and 4 bases at J, with 18 bases between the two ends. The germline gives CDR1 DFQATT, CDR2 SNEGSKA (reference sequence).

This clonotype was found many times. The chain couples TRBV10-1 to TRBJ2-7, with 7 bases identical to TRBD1. CDR3 size: 13 residues. From germline, CDR1 is WNHNN and CDR2 SYGVQD (reference sequence). Germline trimming cut 4 bases from V and 6 bases from J; bases unmatched to any gene: 6. The CDR3 protein is CASSVGTASEQYF. The CDR3 DNA reads as TGCGCCAGCAGTGTGGGGACAGCGTCCGAGCAGTACTTC.

In the case of this clonotype: A clone one base away is much larger, so this may be a read error. The V call is TRBV12-3 or TRBV12-4, the J call TRBJ1-1, with D possibly matching TRBD1 (6 bases). The length of the CDR3 is 14 residues. The CDR3 spells CASSSTGSGTGAFF. CDR3 sequence (DNA): TGTGCCAGCAGCTCTACAGGGTCGGGCACTGGAGCTTTCTTT.

This clonotype has more than one count but fewer than ten. For the CDR3, the DNA is TGTGCCAGCAGTTGGACAGGGATGGAGCAGTACGTC. Encoded protein: CASSWTGMEQYV. The rearrangement joins TRBV6-6 to TRBJ2-7, with 8 bases lining up with TRBD1. The CDR3 runs to 12 residues. V dropped 4 bases and J dropped 7; count of bases not matched to a gene: 3. The germline V gene has CDR1 MNHNY and CDR2 SVGAGI (reference sequence).

This clonotype was detected many times. The V gene is TRBV15, the J gene TRBJ2-5; D not certain. Per germline, CDR1 LNHNV and CDR2 YYDKDF (reference sequence). The length of the CDR3 is 13 residues. Trimming shortened V by 5 bases and J by 5 bases, and 12 bases separated the two germline ends. This CDR3 reads CATSAFGRETQYF. In DNA form, the CDR3 reads TGTGCCACCAGCGCCTTTGGGCGTGAGACCCAGTACTTC.

Ten or more counts support this clonotype. The chain is built from TRBV7-3 and TRBJ2-1, with D possibly being TRBD2 (6 bases). The CDR3 runs 15 residues. Germline V CDR1 and CDR2: SGHTA, FQGTGA. Trimming took 1 base from V and 5 from J, leaving 12 bases between them. This CDR3 is CASSLIPRGDNEQFF. Here the CDR3 DNA reads TGTGCCAGCAGCTTAATTCCGCGGGGAGACAATGAGCAGTTCTTC.

The DNA of the CDR3 is TGTGCCAGCAGCTTTACCAGACAGGGTGTAACTGGAAACACCATATATTTT. As protein: CASSFTRQGVTGNTIYF. The rearrangement links TRBV7-2 to TRBJ1-3, with 7 bases aligning to TRBD1. CDR1 and CDR2 (germline): SGHTA, FQGNSA. V lost 3 bases and J lost 2; bases outside the gene matches: 10. The CDR3 runs to 17 residues. The full variable domain, its missing parts supplied by reference TRBV7-2 and TRBJ1-3, is GAGVSQSPSNKVTEKGKDVELRCDPISGHTALYWYRQSLGQGLEFLIYFQGNSAPDKSGLPSDRFSAERTGGSVSTLTIQRTQQEDSAVYLCASSFTRQGVTGNTIYFGEGSWLTVV.